This T cell receptor beta chain was observed in a study of T-cell memory formation after mild COVID-19. Looking at the study overall: TCR clusters largely stayed donor specific.

Findings of the study overall: Among contracting clones, CD4+ were mainly CM/EM and CD8+ enriched in EMRA. From day 15 to 85, contracting clones were balanced between CD4 and CD8, whereas later expanders leaned toward CD4+. Memory cells collected pre-infection included some clones that later responded, suggesting cross-reactive memory joined.

Looked up from germline, CDR1 is SQVTM and CDR2 is ANQGSEA. The ends lost 5 bases at V and 5 bases at J; junction bases unmatched: 6. The CDR3 has 13 residues. This clonotype appeared a few times. Its antigen is unidentified. TCRdb processed the 5' RACE reads anew with MiXCR; each CDR3 protein has one entry. Here the sample spans around 300,000 distinct CDR3 sequences, 15% to 20% being singletons. Sequencing was carried out using PBMCs or a T cell subset sorted from them (not recorded which). The receptor's source is a man aged 18 to 29 who had mild COVID-19 (a few samples of this study predate the infection). Cell type and time point are not known. The chain links TRBV29-1 to TRBJ2-5; 9 bases fit TRBD1. The CDR3 loop reads CSVNDRGIETQYF. CDR3 sequence (DNA): TGCAGCGTTAACGACAGGGGGATCGAGACCCAGTACTTC. The variable domain in full, completed from reference TRBV29-1 and TRBJ2-5, reads SAVISQKPSRDICQRGTSLTIQCQVDSQVTMMFWYRQQPGQSLTLIATANQGSEATYESGFVIDKFPISRPNLTFSTLTVSNMSPEDSSIYLCSVNDRGIETQYFGPGTRLLVL.